This T cell receptor beta chain was recovered during a study of identical twins. TCRdb recomputed calls from the 5' RACE reads with MiXCR, one row per CDR3 protein. Of about 730,000 distinct CDR3 sequences in the sample, 21% were seen once. V was clipped by 5 bases and J by 1 base, with 15 bases between them. Germline CDR1 and CDR2: SGHVS and FQNEAQ. CDR3 length: 15 amino acids. Separately, the same data were catalogued under a study of T cells expressing NK-cell markers.

This chain joins TRBV7-8 and TRBJ2-7, with D possibly TRBD1 on 5 matching bases. This TCR came from a woman under 30 in good health. What was sequenced was PBMCs. CDR3 DNA: TGTGCCAGCAGCGCCACAGGACGAGGTTCCTACGAGCAGTACTTC. Protein product: CASSATGRGSYEQYF.